What follows are 29 T cell receptor beta chains derived from one specimen sequenced in a study of blood T cell repertoires in COVID-19. Clones were read by immunoSEQ multiplex PCR, and TCRdb kept only the in-frame ones, dropping some. The sample consists of about 200,000 clones, 87% of them appearing once. Sequenced material: PBMCs or T cells enriched from blood (not recorded which). These receptor sequences come from a woman younger than 45 who had recovered from COVID-19.

This chain links TRBV6-2 or TRBV6-3 with TRBJ1-5, with TRBD1 as a possible D gene (6 bases). The germline V gene has CDR1 MNHEY and CDR2 SVGEGT. Trimming took 3 bases from V and 7 from J, leaving 13 bases between them. CDR3 size: 14 residues. The CDR3 reads CASSYTGNQQPQHF. Here the CDR3 DNA reads TGTGCCAGCAGTTATACAGGGAATCAACAGCCCCAGCATTTT.

The chain is built from TRBV19 and TRBJ2-2; D unresolved. The germline V gene encodes CDR1 LNHDA and CDR2 SQIVND (reference sequence). This CDR3 comprises 13 residues. Trimming took off 7 bases at V and 4 bases at J, with 10 bases between the two ends. The CDR3 loop is CASKTIATGELFF. Here the CDR3 DNA reads TGTGCCAGTAAGACCATAGCCACCGGGGAGCTGTTTTTT. Full variable domain (outside the CDR3, taken from reference TRBV19 and TRBJ2-2): DGGITQSPKYLFRKEGQNVTLSCEQNLNHDAMYWYRQDPGQGLRLIYYSQIVNDFQKGDIAEGYSVSREKKESFPLTVTSAQKNPTAFYLCASKTIATGELFFGEGSRLTVL.

V gene TRBV9 combines with J gene TRBJ1-1; D perhaps matches TRBD1 (6 bases). This CDR3 region has 13 residues. The V and J ends lost 3 bases and 4 bases respectively, with 10 bases between them. Germline-derived CDR1 and CDR2 are SGDLS and YYNGEE. CDR3 region: CASSEGGVTEAFF. DNA for the CDR3: TGTGCCAGCAGCGAAGGGGGAGTCACTGAAGCTTTCTTT.

The gene calls are TRBV7-9 and TRBJ1-4, with D hard to call. V was trimmed by 4 bases and J by 8 bases, leaving 14 bases between them. The CDR3 covers 14 residues. In germline, CDR1 is SEHNR, CDR2 FQNEAQ (reference sequence). For the CDR3, the DNA is TGTGCCAGCAGCTCCCCGAGAAAGCGGGAAAAACTGTTTTTT. Protein sequence: CASSSPRKREKLFF.

In its sample, this clone was seen many times. This chain links TRBV7-2 with TRBJ1-1, with 10 positions matching TRBD1. The germline V gene has CDR1 SGHTA and CDR2 FQGNSA. V lost 0 bases to trimming and J lost 7 bases; unmatched junction nucleotides: 2. This CDR3 contains 14 residues. CDR3 sequence (DNA): TGTGCCAGCAGCTTAGCTGGGACAGGGGTTGAAGCTTTCTTT. This codes for CASSLAGTGVEAFF.

This chain connects TRBV9 to TRBJ2-1; 11 nucleotides align to TRBD2. The ends lost 0 bases at V and 6 bases at J; junction bases unmatched: 8. This CDR3 region has 17 residues. Germline V gives CDR1 SGDLS, CDR2 YYNGEE. In DNA, the CDR3 is TGTGCCAGCAGCGTAGATCGCACTAGCGGGAGTAGCAATGAGCAGTTCTTC. Residues: CASSVDRTSGSSNEQFF. The full variable domain, its missing parts supplied by reference TRBV9 and TRBJ2-1, is DSGVTQTPKHLITATGQRVTLRCSPRSGDLSVYWYQQSLDQGLQFLIQYYNGEERAKGNILERFSAQQFPDLHSELNLSSLELGDSALYFCASSVDRTSGSSNEQFFGPGTRLTVL.

The rearrangement links TRBV5-6 to TRBJ1-2; D might be TRBD1 (5 bases). Looked up from germline, CDR1 is SGHDT and CDR2 is YYEEEE. The CDR3 has 13 residues. V lost 5 bases and J lost 8, with 16 bases in between. CDR3 residues: CASRWGRPGGYTF. The DNA of the CDR3 is TGTGCCAGCAGGTGGGGGAGGCCCGGCGGCTACACCTTC. Full variable domain (remainder filled in from reference TRBV5-6 and TRBJ1-2): DAGVTQSPTHLIKTRGQQVTLRCSPKSGHDTVSWYQQALGQGPQFIFQYYEEEERQRGNFPDRFSGHQFPNYSSELNVNALLLGDSALYLCASRWGRPGGYTFGSGTRLTVV.

The chain links TRBV30 to TRBJ1-2; D is perhaps TRBD1 (5 bases). The V and J ends lost 5 bases and 4 bases respectively, with 17 bases between them. The CDR3 extends over 14 amino acids. The germline V gene encodes CDR1 GTSNPN and CDR2 SVGIG (reference sequence). DNA of the CDR3: TGTGCCTGGGATGCTGGGGGGAGTATCTATGGCTACACCTTC. Its translation is CAWDAGGSIYGYTF. Based on the CDR3 plus reference TRBV30 and TRBJ1-2, the full variable domain is SQTIHQWPATLVQPVGSPLSLECTVEGTSNPNLYWYRQAAGRGLQLLFYSVGIGQISSEVPQNLSASRPQDRQFILSSKKLLLSDSGFYLCAWDAGGSIYGYTFGSGTRLTVV.

The J gene is TRBJ2-6, the V gene TRBV7-6; the match to TRBD2 covers 9 bases. The germline V gene encodes CDR1 SGHVS and CDR2 FNYEAQ. The CDR3 contains 20 residues. V gave up 5 bases and J gave up 0 bases; unmatched junction bases: 14. CDR3 protein: CASSNSMTSGLFSGANVLTF. In DNA form, the CDR3 reads TGTGCCAGCAGCAATTCGATGACTAGCGGATTATTCTCTGGGGCCAACGTCCTGACTTTC. Full variable domain (rest looked up from reference TRBV7-6 and TRBJ2-6): GAGVSQSPRYKVTKRGQDVALRCDPISGHVSLYWYRQALGQGPEFLTYFNYEAQQDKSGLPNDRFSAERPEGSISTLTIQRTEQRDSAMYRCASSNSMTSGLFSGANVLTFGAGSRLTVL.

The rearrangement joins TRBV15 to TRBJ1-1; D gene unclear. V was pared by 1 base and J by 5 bases, with 11 bases between. This CDR3 has 14 residues. The germline CDR1 and CDR2 sequences are LNHNV and YYDKDF (reference sequence). The CDR3 protein is CATSRVGGRTEAFF. CDR3 DNA: TGTGCCACCAGCAGAGTCGGAGGACGGACTGAAGCTTTCTTT.

The chain combines TRBV12-3 or TRBV12-4 with TRBJ1-2; D is uncertain. Trimming took off 3 bases at V and 7 bases at J, with 6 bases between the two ends. The CDR3 has 11 amino acids. CDR3 amino acids: CASSFGFGYTF. CDR3 coding DNA: TGTGCCAGCAGTTTCGGGTTTGGCTACACCTTC.

The J gene is TRBJ2-2, the V gene TRBV12-3 or TRBV12-4; 7 bases map to TRBD2. This CDR3 comprises 13 residues. Trimming took 7 bases from V and 7 from J; bases not matched to a gene: 6. The CDR3 is CASTLGRVGELFF. The DNA for the CDR3 is TGTGCCAGCACCCTAGGGAGGGTCGGGGAGCTGTTTTTT.

V usage is TRBV29-1 and J usage is TRBJ1-2; 7 positions match TRBD1. Germline V gene data show CDR1 as SQVTM and CDR2 as ANQGSEA. V lost 2 bases and J lost 8; bases outside the gene matches: 8. The CDR3 has 13 amino acids. The CDR3 DNA follows: TGCAGCGTTGAATCGACAGGGCTGGGGGGCTACACCTTC. It encodes CSVESTGLGGYTF. Complete variable domain (other parts from reference TRBV29-1 and TRBJ1-2): SAVISQKPSRDICQRGTSLTIQCQVDSQVTMMFWYRQQPGQSLTLIATANQGSEATYESGFVIDKFPISRPNLTFSTLTVSNMSPEDSSIYLCSVESTGLGGYTFGSGTRLTVV.

Many counts were recorded for this clone. The chain has TRBV4-2 and TRBJ2-2, with a weak D call TRBD2 (5 bases). V was clipped by 0 bases and J by 6 bases, with 8 bases between them. Germline CDR1 is LGHNA and CDR2 is YNFKEQ. The CDR3 is 14 amino acids. CDR3 bases: TGTGCCAGCAGCCAAGAACCCGGGGCCGGGGAGCTGTTTTTT. Amino acids: CASSQEPGAGELFF.

This sequence joins TRBV19 and TRBJ2-2; 11 nucleotides agree with TRBD2. The CDR3 runs to 18 residues. V gave up 10 bases and J gave up 0 bases; unmatched junction bases: 13. The germline gives CDR1 LNHDA, CDR2 SQIVND (reference sequence). CDR3 nucleotide sequence: TGTGCCATAAAAACTAGCGGGAGAGGGGAAGCGAACACCGGGGAGCTGTTTTTT. Translation gives CAIKTSGRGEANTGELFF.

The chain couples TRBV11-3 to TRBJ2-7; TRBD2 matches at 9 bases. Per the germline V gene, CDR1 is SGHNT and CDR2 is YENEEA. The CDR3 extends over 14 amino acids. V gave up 5 bases and J gave up 3 bases; unmatched junction bases: 5. The CDR3 loop is CASSISGRSYEQYF. CDR3 DNA: TGTGCCAGCAGCATTAGCGGGAGAAGCTACGAGCAGTACTTC.

This clone was seen once. The chain links TRBV7-2 to TRBJ2-5; 9 positions match TRBD2. The trim removed 0 bases at V and 1 base at J, leaving 15 bases unmatched. The CDR3 spans 20 residues. Germline V CDR1 and CDR2: SGHTA, FQGNSA. CDR3 DNA sequence: TGTGCCAGCAGCTTAGCATCCTCCTACCCTAGGGGACTAGCCCAAGAGACCCAGTACTTC. It specifies CASSLASSYPRGLAQETQYF.

This chain connects TRBV25-1 to TRBJ1-2, with D hard to call. The germline V gene encodes CDR1 MGHDK and CDR2 SYGVNS. V lost 2 bases to trimming and J lost 6 bases, with 13 bases between them. This CDR3 is built from 14 residues. The DNA of the CDR3 is TGTGCCAGCAGTGAAGGTGGCAGGAGGCATGGCTACACCTTC. Encoded protein: CASSEGGRRHGYTF.

This chain's CDR3 is CASSLPKTVYNSPLHF. CDR3 nucleotides: TGTGCCAGCAGTCTCCCCAAGACAGTTTATAATTCACCCCTCCACTTT. This chain joins TRBV28 and TRBJ1-6; D may be TRBD1 (5 bases). The CDR3 extends over 16 amino acids. V lost 5 bases, J lost 4 bases, and 15 bases lay in between. The germline CDR1 and CDR2 sequences are MDHEN and SYDVKM.

V gene TRBV12-3 or TRBV12-4 combines with J gene TRBJ2-4; D gene uncertain. V was cut by 1 base and J by 6 bases, with 7 bases left in between. This CDR3 is built from 13 residues. The CDR3 DNA follows: TGTGCCAGCAGTTTAGAACTGATAAACATTCAGTACTTC. Its protein product is CASSLELINIQYF.

The chain couples TRBV2 to TRBJ2-3, with 7 bases lining up with TRBD2. CDR1 SNHLY and CDR2 FYNNEI come from the germline V gene. The trim removed 7 bases at V and 2 bases at J, leaving 6 bases unmatched. CDR3 size: 14 residues. CDR3 loop: CASKAAGTTDTQYF. Written as DNA, the CDR3 is TGTGCCAGCAAGGCAGCGGGGACCACAGATACGCAGTATTTT.

This sequence joins TRBV29-1 and TRBJ1-1; D may be TRBD1 (5 bases). CDR1 and CDR2 (germline): SQVTM, ANQGSEA. The CDR3 spans 14 residues. Deletions cut 2 bases from V and 5 bases from J, with 15 bases between. The CDR3 protein is CSVELAEKGTEAFF. The CDR3 DNA is TGCAGCGTTGAATTGGCCGAAAAGGGGACTGAAGCTTTCTTT.

The genes are TRBV28 and TRBJ2-1; the match to TRBD2 covers 9 bases. The CDR3 sequence is 15 residues long. CDR1 and CDR2 from the germline V gene are MDHEN and SYDVKM. Losses at the gene ends were 5 bases for V and 8 bases for J; bases not matched to a gene: 10. The CDR3 sequence: CASSPPGGRAHEQFF. In DNA, the CDR3 is TGTGCCAGCAGTCCACCGGGCGGGAGGGCCCATGAGCAGTTCTTC.

The rearrangement uses TRBV7-2 and TRBJ2-7; no clear D gene. V gave up 1 base and J gave up 1 base, with 8 bases separating them. The CDR3 has 14 amino acids. The germline gives CDR1 SGHTA, CDR2 FQGNSA. The CDR3 spells CASSLVRVSYEQYF. CDR3 DNA sequence: TGTGCCAGCAGCTTAGTTCGGGTGTCCTACGAGCAGTACTTC. Drawing the rest from reference TRBV7-2 and TRBJ2-7, the complete variable domain is GAGVSQSPSNKVTEKGKDVELRCDPISGHTALYWYRQSLGQGLEFLIYFQGNSAPDKSGLPSDRFSAERTGGSVSTLTIQRTQQEDSAVYLCASSLVRVSYEQYFGPGTRLTVT.

The chain employs TRBV27 and TRBJ1-6; 8 bases agree with TRBD1. Looked up from germline, CDR1 is MNHEY and CDR2 is SMNVEV (reference sequence). This CDR3 is built from 15 residues. The V segment lost 5 bases and the J segment 6 bases; nucleotides outside the gene matches: 6. The CDR3 reads CASSTGTGPNSPLHF. The CDR3 DNA follows: TGTGCCAGCAGTACCGGGACAGGCCCTAATTCACCCCTCCACTTT.

The chain combines TRBV11-2 with TRBJ1-2, with D perhaps matching TRBD1 (6 bases). From germline, CDR1 is SGHAT and CDR2 FQNNGV. Trimming stripped 5 bases from V and 7 bases from J, with 20 bases between. The CDR3 spans 15 residues. The CDR3 here is CASSDTGFKWGGYTF. The CDR3 nucleotides are TGTGCCAGCAGCGACACAGGGTTCAAATGGGGTGGCTACACCTTC. The variable domain in full, with the rest retrieved from reference TRBV11-2 and TRBJ1-2, is EAGVAQSPRYKIIEKRQSVAFWCNPISGHATLYWYQQILGQGPKLLIQFQNNGVVDDSQLPKDRFSAERLKGVDSTLKIQPAKLEDSAVYLCASSDTGFKWGGYTFGSGTRLTVV.

This clone appeared once. This chain links TRBV10-3 with TRBJ1-2; D is uncertain. V gave up 2 bases and J gave up 4 bases, with 14 bases separating them. Germline CDR1 ENHRY, CDR2 SYGVKD. CDR3 length: 15 amino acids. The DNA for the CDR3 is TGTGCCATCAGTGAGGGTAGCGGCAGAAGCTATGGCTACACCTTC. This encodes CAISEGSGRSYGYTF.

The chain combines TRBV5-1 with TRBJ1-1; 7 bases map to TRBD1. Germline V CDR1 and CDR2: SGHRS, YFSETQ. The J segment lost 0 bases and the V segment lost 7 bases, leaving 12 bases of the junction unmatched. The CDR3 has 16 amino acids. CDR3 sequence: CASSPGGTEVNTEAFF. CDR3 in DNA: TGCGCCAGCTCGCCCGGAGGGACAGAAGTGAACACTGAAGCTTTCTTT.

CDR3 sequence reads: CAWSYGQGHEKLFF. Written as DNA, the CDR3 is TGTGCCTGGAGTTATGGACAGGGTCATGAAAAACTGTTTTTT. The rearrangement links TRBV30 to TRBJ1-4; 8 bases fit TRBD1. Trimming cost V 2 bases and J 6 bases; bases outside gene matches: 5. The germline V gene has CDR1 GTSNPN and CDR2 SVGIG (reference sequence). The CDR3 covers 14 residues.